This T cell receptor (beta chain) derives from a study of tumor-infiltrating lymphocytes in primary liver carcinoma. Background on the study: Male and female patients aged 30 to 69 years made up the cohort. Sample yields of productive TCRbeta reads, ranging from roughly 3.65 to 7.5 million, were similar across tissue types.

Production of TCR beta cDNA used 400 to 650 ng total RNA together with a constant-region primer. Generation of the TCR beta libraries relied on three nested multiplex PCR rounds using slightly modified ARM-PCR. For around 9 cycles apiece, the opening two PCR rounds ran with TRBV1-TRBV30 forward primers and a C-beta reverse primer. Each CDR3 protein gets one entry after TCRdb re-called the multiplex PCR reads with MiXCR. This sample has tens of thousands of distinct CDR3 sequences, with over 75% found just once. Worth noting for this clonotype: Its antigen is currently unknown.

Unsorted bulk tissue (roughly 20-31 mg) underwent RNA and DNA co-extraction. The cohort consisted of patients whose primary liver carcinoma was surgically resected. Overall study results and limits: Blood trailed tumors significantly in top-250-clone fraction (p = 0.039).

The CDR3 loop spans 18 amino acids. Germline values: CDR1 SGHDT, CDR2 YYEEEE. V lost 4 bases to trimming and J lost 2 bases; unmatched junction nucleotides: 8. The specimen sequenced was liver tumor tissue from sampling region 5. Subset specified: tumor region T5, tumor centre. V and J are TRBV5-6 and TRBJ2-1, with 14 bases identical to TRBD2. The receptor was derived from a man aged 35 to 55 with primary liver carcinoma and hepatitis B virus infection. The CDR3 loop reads CASSRGLAGVLTYNEQFF. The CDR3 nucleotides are TGTGCCAGCAGCCGGGGACTAGCGGGAGTTTTGACCTACAATGAGCAGTTCTTC.